Below, 10 T cell receptor beta chains from the same sample are listed, as sequenced in a study of T cell changes during pregnancy in multiple sclerosis. Here immunoSEQ multiplex PCR was the method, and the copy in TCRdb shows in-frame clones only, minus some. Counted here are tens of thousands of clones, about 90% occurring once; the ten biggest clones make up roughly 5%. The specimen was peripheral blood, collected in the first trimester of pregnancy. The receptor set was obtained from a female donor in good health, enrolled as a control in a pregnancy study.

J is TRBJ1-5 and V is TRBV6-4; D might be TRBD1 (5 bases). The CDR3 consists of 14 residues. The germline V gene has CDR1 MRHNA and CDR2 SNTAGT. Between the trimmed V and J ends, which lost 5 bases and 10 bases, there was a span of 18 bases. The CDR3 DNA sequence: TGTGCCAGCAGTCCGGACGCGGTCGGGGGACCCCAGCATTTT. Residues: CASSPDAVGGPQHF.

The J gene is TRBJ1-1, the V gene TRBV2; D is undetermined. V lost 1 base and J 5 bases, leaving 20 bases between the germline ends. CDR1 is SNHLY and CDR2 is FYNNEI in the germline V gene. The CDR3 runs 17 residues. The CDR3 sequence: CASSEGSGGLLETEAFF. In nucleotides, the CDR3 is TGTGCCAGCAGTGAAGGGTCAGGAGGACTTCTGGAAACTGAAGCTTTCTTT. The variable domain in full, completed from reference TRBV2 and TRBJ1-1, reads EPEVTQTPSHQVTQMGQEVILRCVPISNHLYFYWYRQILGQKVEFLVSFYNNEISEKSEIFDDQFSVERPDGSNFTLKIRSTKLEDSAMYFCASSEGSGGLLETEAFFGQGTRLTVV.

This chain uses TRBV5-4 with TRBJ1-1, with TRBD1 identical over 8 bases. The CDR3 consists of 14 residues. Looked up from germline, CDR1 is SGHNT and CDR2 is YYREEE (reference sequence). V was pared by 4 bases and J by 7 bases, with 9 bases of the junction left unmatched. The CDR3 here is CASSQERTGSEAFF. The CDR3 DNA is TGTGCCAGCAGCCAGGAAAGGACAGGGAGTGAAGCTTTCTTT.

V and J are TRBV6-1 and TRBJ2-1, with 7 positions matching TRBD2. Germline values: CDR1 MNHNS, CDR2 SASEGT. This CDR3 comprises 18 residues. Trimming cost V 2 bases and J 10 bases; bases outside gene matches: 20. In DNA form, the CDR3 reads TGTGCCAGCAGTGAAAGATCTGTTCTAGCGGCCGTCCCGGGGGAGCAGTTCTTC. It translates to CASSERSVLAAVPGEQFF.

The chain links TRBV29-1 to TRBJ1-2; possible D gene TRBD1, 5 bases. The CDR3 sequence is 12 residues long. V lost 7 bases, J lost 4 bases, and 13 bases lay in between. The germline CDR1 and CDR2 sequences are SQVTM and ANQGSEA. Here the CDR3 reads CSAQSGAYGYTF. CDR3 nucleotides: TGCAGCGCCCAAAGTGGGGCCTATGGCTACACCTTC.

The rearrangement links TRBV19 to TRBJ2-3, with 16 bases aligning to TRBD2. Germline V CDR1 and CDR2: LNHDA, SQIVND (reference sequence). The CDR3 totals 20 residues. The V gene end was trimmed by 6 bases and the J gene end by 0 bases; junction bases not matched to a gene: 12. The CDR3 DNA reads TGTGCCAGTAGCCCGGGACTAGCGGGAGGGAAGAGCACTAGCACAGATACGCAGTATTTT. It codes for CASSPGLAGGKSTSTDTQYF.

This chain connects TRBV30 to TRBJ2-3; 10 nucleotides match TRBD2. CDR1 is GTSNPN, CDR2 SVGIG, per germline (reference sequence). The V and J ends lost 4 bases and 8 bases, in that order; junction bases with no gene match: 12. The CDR3 length is 15 residues. In nucleotides, the CDR3 is TGTGCCTGGAAGGTAGCTAGCGGGGGCCCAGGTACGCAGTATTTT. This translates into CAWKVASGGPGTQYF.

The table lists this clone with a few counts. V and J are TRBV28 and TRBJ1-6; D perhaps matches TRBD1 (6 bases). Germline V lookup: CDR1 MDHEN, CDR2 SYDVKM. V was trimmed by 5 bases and J by 5 bases, leaving 10 bases between them. This CDR3 spans 14 amino acids. The DNA of the CDR3 is TGTGCCAGCAGTACCGGGACACATAATTCACCCCTCCACTTT. It translates to CASSTGTHNSPLHF. The full variable domain, in which reference TRBV28 and TRBJ1-6 provide the parts outside the CDR3, is DVKVTQSSRYLVKRTGEKVFLECVQDMDHENMFWYRQDPGLGLRLIYFSYDVKMKEKGDIPEGYSVSREKKERFSLILESASTNQTSMYLCASSTGTHNSPLHFGNGTRLTVT.

This chain uses TRBV10-3 with TRBJ2-3; 8 nucleotides agree with TRBD2. Per the germline V gene, CDR1 is ENHRY and CDR2 is SYGVKD. The CDR3 runs to 15 residues. After removal of 4 bases from V and 1 base from J, the junction contained 4 bases not matched to a gene. Here the CDR3 DNA reads TGTGCCATCAGTGCGGGGGGGAGCGGCACAGATACGCAGTATTTT. Its protein is CAISAGGSGTDTQYF.

The rearrangement uses TRBV9 and TRBJ2-2; 13 bases are shared with TRBD2. Germline assignment: CDR1 SGDLS and CDR2 YYNGEE. Trimming cost V 0 bases and J 2 bases; bases outside gene matches: 4. CDR3 length: 18 residues. CDR3 amino acids: CASSVGLAGGPNTGELFF. The CDR3 DNA reads as TGTGCCAGCAGCGTAGGACTAGCGGGGGGACCCAACACCGGGGAGCTGTTTTTT.